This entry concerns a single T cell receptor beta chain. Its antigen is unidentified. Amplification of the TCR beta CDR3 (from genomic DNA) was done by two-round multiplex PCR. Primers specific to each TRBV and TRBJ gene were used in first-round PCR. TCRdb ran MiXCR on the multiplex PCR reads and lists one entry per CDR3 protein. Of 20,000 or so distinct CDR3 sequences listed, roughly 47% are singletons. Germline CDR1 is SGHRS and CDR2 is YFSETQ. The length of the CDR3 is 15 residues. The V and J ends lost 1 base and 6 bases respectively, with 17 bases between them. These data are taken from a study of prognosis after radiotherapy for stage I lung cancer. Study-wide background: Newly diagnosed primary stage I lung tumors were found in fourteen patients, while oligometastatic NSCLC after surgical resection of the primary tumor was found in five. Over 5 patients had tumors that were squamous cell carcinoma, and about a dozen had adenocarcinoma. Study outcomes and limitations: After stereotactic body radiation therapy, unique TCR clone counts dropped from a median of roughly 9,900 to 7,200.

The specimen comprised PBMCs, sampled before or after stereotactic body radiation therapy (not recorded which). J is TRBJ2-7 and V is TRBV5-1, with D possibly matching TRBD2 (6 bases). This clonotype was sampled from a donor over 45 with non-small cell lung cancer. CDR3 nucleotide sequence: TGCGCCAGCAGCTTGTTAGCGGAGAGGCTGGGCGAGCAGTACTTC. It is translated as CASSLLAERLGEQYF. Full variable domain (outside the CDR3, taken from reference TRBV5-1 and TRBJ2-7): KAGVTQTPRYLIKTRGQQVTLSCSPISGHRSVSWYQQTPGQGLQFLFEYFSETQRNKGNFPGRFSGRQFSNSRSEMNVSTLELGDSALYLCASSLLAERLGEQYFGPGTRLTVT.